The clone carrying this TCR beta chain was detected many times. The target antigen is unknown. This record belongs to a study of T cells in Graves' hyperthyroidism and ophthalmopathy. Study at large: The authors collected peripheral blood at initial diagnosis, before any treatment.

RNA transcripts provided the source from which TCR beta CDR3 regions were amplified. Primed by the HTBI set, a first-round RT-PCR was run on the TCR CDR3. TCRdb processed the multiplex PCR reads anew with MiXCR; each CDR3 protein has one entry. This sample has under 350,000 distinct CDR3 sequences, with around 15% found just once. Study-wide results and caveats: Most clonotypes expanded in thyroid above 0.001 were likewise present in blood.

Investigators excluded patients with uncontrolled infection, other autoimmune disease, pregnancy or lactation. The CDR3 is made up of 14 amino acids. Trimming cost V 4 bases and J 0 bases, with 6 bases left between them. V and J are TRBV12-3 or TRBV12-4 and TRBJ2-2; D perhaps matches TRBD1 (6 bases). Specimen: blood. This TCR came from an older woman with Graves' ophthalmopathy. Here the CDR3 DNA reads TGTGCCAGCAGTTGGGACACGAACACCGGGGAGCTGTTTTTT. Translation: CASSWDTNTGELFF.